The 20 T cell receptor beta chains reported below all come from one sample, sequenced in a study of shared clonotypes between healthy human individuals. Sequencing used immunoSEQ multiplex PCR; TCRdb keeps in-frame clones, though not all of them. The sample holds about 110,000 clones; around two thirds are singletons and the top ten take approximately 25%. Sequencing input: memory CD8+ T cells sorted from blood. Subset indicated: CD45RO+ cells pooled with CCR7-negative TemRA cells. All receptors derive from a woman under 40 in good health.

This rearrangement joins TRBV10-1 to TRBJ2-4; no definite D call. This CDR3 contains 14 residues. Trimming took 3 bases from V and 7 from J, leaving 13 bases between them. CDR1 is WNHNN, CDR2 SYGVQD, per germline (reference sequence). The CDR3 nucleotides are TGCGCCAGCAGTGACTCCAGCGTAAGGAACATTCAGTACTTC. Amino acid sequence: CASSDSSVRNIQYF.

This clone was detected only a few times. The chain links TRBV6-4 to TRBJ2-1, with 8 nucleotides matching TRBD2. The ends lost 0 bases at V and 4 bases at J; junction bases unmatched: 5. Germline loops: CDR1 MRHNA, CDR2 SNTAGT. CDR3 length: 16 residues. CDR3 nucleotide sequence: TGTGCCAGCAGTGACTCGAGCGGGAGCGGGTACAATGAGCAGTTCTTC. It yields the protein CASSDSSGSGYNEQFF.

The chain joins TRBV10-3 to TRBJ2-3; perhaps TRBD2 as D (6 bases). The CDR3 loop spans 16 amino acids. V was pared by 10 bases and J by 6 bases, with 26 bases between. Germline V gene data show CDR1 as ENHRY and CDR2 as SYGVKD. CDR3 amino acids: CATGRVGGSPVDTQYF. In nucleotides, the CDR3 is TGTGCCACCGGAAGGGTGGGGGGATCTCCGGTGGATACGCAGTATTTT.

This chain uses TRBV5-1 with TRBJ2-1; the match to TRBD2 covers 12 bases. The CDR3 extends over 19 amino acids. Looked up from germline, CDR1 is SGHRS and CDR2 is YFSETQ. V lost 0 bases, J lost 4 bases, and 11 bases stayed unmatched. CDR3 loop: CASSLGPLAGGLGYNEQFF. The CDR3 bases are TGCGCCAGCAGCTTGGGGCCTCTAGCGGGAGGGCTGGGTTACAATGAGCAGTTCTTC. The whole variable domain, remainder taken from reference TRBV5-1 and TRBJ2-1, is KAGVTQTPRYLIKTRGQQVTLSCSPISGHRSVSWYQQTPGQGLQFLFEYFSETQRNKGNFPGRFSGRQFSNSRSEMNVSTLELGDSALYLCASSLGPLAGGLGYNEQFFGPGTRLTVL.

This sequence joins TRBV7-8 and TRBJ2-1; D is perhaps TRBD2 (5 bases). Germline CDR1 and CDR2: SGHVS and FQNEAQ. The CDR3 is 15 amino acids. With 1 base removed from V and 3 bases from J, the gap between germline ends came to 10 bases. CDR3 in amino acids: CASSLGWTLYNEQFF. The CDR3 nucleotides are TGTGCCAGCAGCTTAGGCTGGACTCTCTACAATGAGCAGTTCTTC.

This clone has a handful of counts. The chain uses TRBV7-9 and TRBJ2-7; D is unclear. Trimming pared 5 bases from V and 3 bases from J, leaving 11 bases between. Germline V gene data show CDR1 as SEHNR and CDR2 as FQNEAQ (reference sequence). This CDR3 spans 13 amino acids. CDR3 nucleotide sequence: TGTGCCAGCAGCGCTAGAGCCGTCTACGAGCAGTACTTC. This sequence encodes CASSARAVYEQYF.

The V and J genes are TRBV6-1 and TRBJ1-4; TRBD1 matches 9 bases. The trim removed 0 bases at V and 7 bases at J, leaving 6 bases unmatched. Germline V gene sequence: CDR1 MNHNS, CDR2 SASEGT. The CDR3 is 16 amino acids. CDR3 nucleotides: TGTGCCAGCAGTGAAGCGCAAGGGACAGGGACTGAAAAACTGTTTTTT. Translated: CASSEAQGTGTEKLFF.

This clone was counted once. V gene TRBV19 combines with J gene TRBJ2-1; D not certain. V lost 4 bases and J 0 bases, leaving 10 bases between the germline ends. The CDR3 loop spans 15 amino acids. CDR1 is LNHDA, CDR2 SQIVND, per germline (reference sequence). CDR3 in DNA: TGTGCCAGTAGTAACAAGCTGAGCTCCTACAATGAGCAGTTCTTC. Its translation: CASSNKLSSYNEQFF.

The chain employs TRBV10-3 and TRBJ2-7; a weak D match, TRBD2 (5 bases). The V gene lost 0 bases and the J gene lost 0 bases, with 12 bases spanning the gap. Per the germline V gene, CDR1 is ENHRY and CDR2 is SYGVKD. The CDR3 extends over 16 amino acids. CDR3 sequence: CAISESYSGSSYEQYF. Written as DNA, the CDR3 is TGTGCCATCAGTGAGTCGTACAGCGGTTCCTCCTACGAGCAGTACTTC.

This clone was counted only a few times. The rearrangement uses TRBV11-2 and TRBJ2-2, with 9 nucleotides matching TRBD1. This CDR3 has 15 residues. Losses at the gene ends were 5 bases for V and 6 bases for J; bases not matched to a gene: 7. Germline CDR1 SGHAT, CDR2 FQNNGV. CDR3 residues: CASSQGTGNAGELFF. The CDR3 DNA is TGTGCCAGCAGCCAAGGGACAGGGAATGCCGGGGAGCTGTTTTTT.

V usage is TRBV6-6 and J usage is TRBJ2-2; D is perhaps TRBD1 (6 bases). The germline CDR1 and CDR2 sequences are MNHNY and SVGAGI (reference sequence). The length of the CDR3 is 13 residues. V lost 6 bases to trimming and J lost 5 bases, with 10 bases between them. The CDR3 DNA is TGTGCCAGCAGCCCTGACAGGACCGGGGAGCTGTTTTTT. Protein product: CASSPDRTGELFF.

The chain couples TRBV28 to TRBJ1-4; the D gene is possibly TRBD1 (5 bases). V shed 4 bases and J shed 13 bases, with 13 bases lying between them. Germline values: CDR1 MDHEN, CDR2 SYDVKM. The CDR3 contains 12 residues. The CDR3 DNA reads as TGTGCCAGCAGTTCGTCAACGGGACGACTGTTTTTT. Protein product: CASSSSTGRLFF.

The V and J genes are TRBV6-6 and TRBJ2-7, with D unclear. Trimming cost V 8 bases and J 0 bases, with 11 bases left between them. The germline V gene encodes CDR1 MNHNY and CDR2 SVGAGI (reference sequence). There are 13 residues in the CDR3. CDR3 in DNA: TGTGCCAGCGCGAAACAGAACTCCTACGAGCAGTACTTC. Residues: CASAKQNSYEQYF.

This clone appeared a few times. The DNA for the CDR3 is TGTGCCAGCAGCTTGGGGAACAATTCACCCCTCCACTTT. It yields the protein CASSLGNNSPLHF. The J gene is TRBJ1-6, the V gene TRBV11-2; D ambiguous. This CDR3 is 13 amino acids long. Trimming shortened V by 3 bases and J by 7 bases, and 7 bases separated the two germline ends. Germline V lookup: CDR1 SGHAT, CDR2 FQNNGV. Together with reference TRBV11-2 and TRBJ1-6, the CDR3 gives the full variable domain: EAGVAQSPRYKIIEKRQSVAFWCNPISGHATLYWYQQILGQGPKLLIQFQNNGVVDDSQLPKDRFSAERLKGVDSTLKIQPAKLEDSAVYLCASSLGNNSPLHFGNGTRLTVT.

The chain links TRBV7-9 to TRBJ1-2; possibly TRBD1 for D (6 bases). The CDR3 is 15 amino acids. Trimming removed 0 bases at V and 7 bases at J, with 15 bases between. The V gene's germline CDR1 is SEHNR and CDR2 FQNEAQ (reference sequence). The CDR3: CASSLASGGEAGYTF. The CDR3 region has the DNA TGTGCCAGCAGCTTAGCGTCGGGGGGCGAGGCTGGCTACACCTTC.

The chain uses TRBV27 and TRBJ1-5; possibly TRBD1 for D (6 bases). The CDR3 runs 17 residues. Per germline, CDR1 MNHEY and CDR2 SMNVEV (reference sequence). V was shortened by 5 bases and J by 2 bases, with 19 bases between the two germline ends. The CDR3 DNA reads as TGTGCCAGCAGTCTAAGACCGACAGGTTTCGGCAATCAGCCCCAGCATTTT. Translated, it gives CASSLRPTGFGNQPQHF.

The CDR3: CASSDGEGDVETQYF. CDR3 nucleotides: TGCGCCAGCAGTGATGGAGAGGGTGATGTCGAGACCCAGTACTTC. The chain carries TRBV10-2 and TRBJ2-5; tentative D call: TRBD2 (5 bases). The CDR3 spans 15 residues. V lost 3 bases, J lost 5 bases, and 16 bases lay in between. The germline gives CDR1 WSHSY, CDR2 SAAADI.

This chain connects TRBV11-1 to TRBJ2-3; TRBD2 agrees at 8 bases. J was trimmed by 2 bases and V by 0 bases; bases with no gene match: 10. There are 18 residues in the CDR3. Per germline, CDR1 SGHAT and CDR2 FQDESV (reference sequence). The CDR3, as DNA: TGTGCCAGCAGCTTAGCTAGCGGGACCGAGGCCTTCACAGATACGCAGTATTTT. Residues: CASSLASGTEAFTDTQYF.

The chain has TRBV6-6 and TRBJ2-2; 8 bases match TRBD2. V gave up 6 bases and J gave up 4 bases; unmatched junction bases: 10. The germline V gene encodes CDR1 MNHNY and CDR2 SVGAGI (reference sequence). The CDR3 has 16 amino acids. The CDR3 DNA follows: TGTGCCAGCAGACAACCGGGACTAGGTACCACCGGGGAGCTGTTTTTT. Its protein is CASRQPGLGTTGELFF.

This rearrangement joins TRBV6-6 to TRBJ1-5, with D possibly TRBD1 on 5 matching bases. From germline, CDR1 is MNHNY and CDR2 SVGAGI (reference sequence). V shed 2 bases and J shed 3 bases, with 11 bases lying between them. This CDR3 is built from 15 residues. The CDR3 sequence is CASSYRGPVNQPQHF. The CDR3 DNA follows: TGTGCCAGCAGTTACAGGGGACCGGTCAATCAGCCCCAGCATTTT.